Sequencing of this T cell receptor beta chain was carried out in a study of shared clonotypes between healthy human individuals. Trimming left V 3 bases short and J 4 bases short, with 13 bases between. CDR3 length equals 15 residues. Germline values: CDR1 ENHRY, CDR2 SYGVKD. Measured with immunoSEQ multiplex PCR; TCRdb has only the in-frame clones, and not every one. The table has under 2,500,000 clones, 90% to 97% seen once. V and J are TRBV10-3 and TRBJ2-1; no firm D call. The clonotype comes from a young man in good health. Sequencing was performed on naive CD4+ T cells sorted from blood. Subset defined: CD45RA+ positively selected. The CDR3 spells CAISDGLLAYNEQFF. The CDR3 region has the DNA TGTGCCATCAGTGACGGGTTATTAGCTTACAATGAGCAGTTCTTC.